The subject of this entry is one TCR beta chain. This clonotype is regarded as medium-sized (0.01 to 0.1%). The antigen it recognizes is unknown. No base quality values were provided; no much bigger clone lies one nucleotide off. Patients with localized lung adenocarcinoma, a subtype of non-small cell lung cancer, were used as donors. Samples were obtained from the margins of localized lung adenocarcinomas. For TCR repertoire analysis, CD4+ T cells from tumor tissue were profiled separately from CD8+ T cells. V is pared back by 3 bases and J by 6 bases, with 12 bases lying between the germline termini. Spanning cysteine to phenylalanine, the CDR3 consists of 14 amino acids. Only CDR3 DNA remains: 42 bases, in frame from the first base. The CDR1 and CDR2 encoded by the germline V gene are MNHNS and SASEGT. This specimen belongs to a study of CD4 and CD8 cells across lung adenocarcinoma regions (dated by TCRdb to the late 2010s). At the level of the whole study: To look at intratumor heterogeneity in the T cell receptor repertoire, the study compared tumor centers against tumor margins.

The library was built by means of PCR. TCRdb shows the sequencer as HiSeq X Ten. TCRdb took the public reads, trimmed them with fastp at Q25, ran MiXCR for clone calling and kept in-frame beta chains. Rows with a matching CDR3 protein are joined into one entry that keeps the most common DNA and genes. The sample table records about 5,700 distinct CDR3 sequences; around 50% of these occur just once. The top ten hold less than 20% of the sample. The sequence links TRBV6-1 to TRBJ2-4, with TRBD1 perhaps the D gene, on 6 matching bases. The sample taken for sequencing was CD4+ T cells from the margin of a lung tumor. According to the study, the label for this sample's cell subset or site signals: tumor margin region. This clonotype originated in a male donor with lung adenocarcinoma. The CD4 and CD8 labels of this study may be unreliable. Here the CDR3 is given as CASSEPGAGNIQYF. The DNA reads TGTGCCAGCAGTGAGCCAGGGGCGGGAAACATTCAGTACTTC.